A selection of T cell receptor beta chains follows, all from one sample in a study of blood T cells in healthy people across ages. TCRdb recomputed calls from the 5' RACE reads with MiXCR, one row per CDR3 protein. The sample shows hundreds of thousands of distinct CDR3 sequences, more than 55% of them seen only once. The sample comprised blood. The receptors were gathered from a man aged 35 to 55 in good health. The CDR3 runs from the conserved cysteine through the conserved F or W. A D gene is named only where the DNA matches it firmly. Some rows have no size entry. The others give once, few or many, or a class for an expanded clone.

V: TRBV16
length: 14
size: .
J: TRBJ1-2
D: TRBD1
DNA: TGTGCCAGCAGCCATTCGACAGGGGGCTATGGCTACACCTTC
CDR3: CASSHSTGGYGYTF

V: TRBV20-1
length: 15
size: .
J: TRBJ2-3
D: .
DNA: TGCAGTGCTGGCGATACAGGGCTCAGCACAGATACGCAGTATTTT
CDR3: CSAGDTGLSTDTQYF

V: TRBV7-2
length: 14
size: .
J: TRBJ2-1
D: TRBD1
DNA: TGTGCCAGCAGCCAACAAACGTCGACAGGGGGGCAGTTCTTC
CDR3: CASSQQTSTGGQFF

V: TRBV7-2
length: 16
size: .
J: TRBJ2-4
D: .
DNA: TGTGCCAGCAGCTTAGTCATGAGCGGAGCCAAAAACATTCAGTACTTC
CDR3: CASSLVMSGAKNIQYF

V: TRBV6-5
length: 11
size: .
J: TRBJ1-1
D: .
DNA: TGTGCCAGCACCAGAGGGGGAGAAGCTTTCTTT
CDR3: CASTRGGEAFF

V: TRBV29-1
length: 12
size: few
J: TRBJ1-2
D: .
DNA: TGCAGCGTCGCGGGTCAAGACCCTGGCTACACCTTC
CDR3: CSVAGQDPGYTF

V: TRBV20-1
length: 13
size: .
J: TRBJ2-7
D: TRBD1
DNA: TGCAGTGCTAGAGATTGGGACAGGGACGAGCAGTACTTC
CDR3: CSARDWDRDEQYF

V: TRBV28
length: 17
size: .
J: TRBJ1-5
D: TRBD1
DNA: TGTGCCAGCAGTTTCATATCCGGGACAGGGGAGAATCAGCCCCAGCATTTT
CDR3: CASSFISGTGENQPQHF

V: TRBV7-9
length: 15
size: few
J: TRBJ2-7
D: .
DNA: TGTGCCAGCAGCTCAGGGCTCGGGGACCCCTACGAGCAGTACTTC
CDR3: CASSSGLGDPYEQYF

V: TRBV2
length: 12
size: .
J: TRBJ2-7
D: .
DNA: TGTGCCAGCACCCAAACAACCTACGAGCAGTACTTC
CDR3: CASTQTTYEQYF

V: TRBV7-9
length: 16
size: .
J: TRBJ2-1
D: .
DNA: TGTGCCAGCAGTCCGAACCTAGGCGGCTCCTACAATGAGCAGTTCTTC
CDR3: CASSPNLGGSYNEQFF

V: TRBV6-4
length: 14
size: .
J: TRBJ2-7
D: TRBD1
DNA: TGTGCCATCTACCCACCGGGACAGGCCTACGAGCAGTACTTC
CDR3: CAIYPPGQAYEQYF

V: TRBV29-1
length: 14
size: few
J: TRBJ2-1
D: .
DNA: TGCAGCGTGCCAGCCTCGAGCTCCTACAATGAGCAGTTCTTC
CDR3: CSVPASSSYNEQFF

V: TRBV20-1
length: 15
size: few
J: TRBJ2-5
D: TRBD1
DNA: TGCAGTGCTAGAGAGCCTCAGGGGGCAGCCGAGACCCAGTACTTC
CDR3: CSAREPQGAAETQYF

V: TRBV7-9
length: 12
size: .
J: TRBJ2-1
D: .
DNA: TGTGCCAGCAGCTTCAGGTCCGGTGAGCAGTTCTTC
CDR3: CASSFRSGEQFF

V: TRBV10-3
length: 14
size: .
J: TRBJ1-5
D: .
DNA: TGTGCCATCAGTGAACCTGGAGGGGATCAGCCCCAGCATTTT
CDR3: CAISEPGGDQPQHF

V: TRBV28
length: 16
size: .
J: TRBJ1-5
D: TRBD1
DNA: TGTGCCAGCAGTGCCCAACAGGGGAAAGGGGATCAGCCCCAGCATTTT
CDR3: CASSAQQGKGDQPQHF

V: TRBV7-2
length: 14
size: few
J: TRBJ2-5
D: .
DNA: TGTGCCAGCAGCTTAGTAGCGGAACAAGAGACCCAGTACTTC
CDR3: CASSLVAEQETQYF